Each of the 32 T cell receptor beta chains below was sequenced from the same sample in a study of T cells expressing NK-cell markers. TCRdb reprocessed the 5' RACE reads; each CDR3 protein has one entry and no DNA is given. This sample's clone table lists 300,000 to 450,000 distinct CDR3 sequences. Material: blood T cells: a sorted CD56 or NKG2C T cell subset, CD4+ or CD8+ T cells, or bulk PBMC T cells (not recorded which). The receptors shown here come from a man aged 18-69 years in good health.

The chain employs TRBV3-1 and TRBJ2-6. CDR3 length: 15 residues. Germline assignment: CDR1 LGHDT and CDR2 YNNKEL (reference sequence). CDR3 sequence: CASSQWFAGANVLTF. The variable domain in full, completed from reference TRBV3-1 and TRBJ2-6, reads DTAVSQTPKYLVTQMGNDKSIKCEQNLGHDTMYWYKQDSKKFLKIMFSYNNKELIINETVPNRFSPKSPDKAHLNLHINSLELGDSAVYFCASSQWFAGANVLTFGAGSRLTVL.

The CDR3 loop reads CASSPGTVTGYSNQPQHF. This rearrangement joins TRBV11-2 to TRBJ1-5; TCRdb's D call, TRBD1, is unchecked because there is no DNA. Germline V CDR1 and CDR2: SGHAT, FQNNGV. The CDR3 covers 18 residues. The full variable domain, with the rest looked up from reference TRBV11-2 and TRBJ1-5, is EAGVAQSPRYKIIEKRQSVAFWCNPISGHATLYWYQQILGQGPKLLIQFQNNGVVDDSQLPKDRFSAERLKGVDSTLKIQPAKLEDSAVYLCASSPGTVTGYSNQPQHFGDGTRLSIL.

The chain links TRBV20-1 to TRBJ1-5; absent DNA, TCRdb's TRBD1 call cannot be checked. The CDR3 contains 15 residues. Germline V gives CDR1 DFQATT, CDR2 SNEGSKA (reference sequence). CDR3 sequence: CSAGRTAQGRGPQHF.

The chain joins TRBV5-6 to TRBJ1-1; TCRdb designates TRBD1, a call that cannot be tested without DNA. Germline CDR1 reads SGHDT; CDR2 reads YYEEEE. The CDR3 runs 15 residues. CDR3 amino acids: CASSLVDRANTEAFF.

The CDR3 is CASSEGGRSTQYF. The V call is TRBV2, the J call TRBJ2-3. The CDR3 length is 13 residues. Germline V gene lookup returns CDR1 SNHLY and CDR2 FYNNEI.

J is TRBJ1-2 and V is TRBV6-1; the TCRdb D gene call, TRBD1, has no DNA to confirm it. CDR3 length: 14 amino acids. Germline lookup yields CDR1 MNHNS and CDR2 SASEGT. The CDR3 loop is CASSSGDRQYGYTF.

CDR3 residues: CASSSYGGASQETQYF. This chain uses TRBV12-3 or TRBV12-4 with TRBJ2-5; TCRdb's D gene call, TRBD2, goes unchecked for lack of DNA. The CDR3 covers 16 residues.

The V call is TRBV20-1, the J call TRBJ2-7; TCRdb selects TRBD2, and the lack of DNA leaves this call unchecked. Germline CDR1 is DFQATT and CDR2 is SNEGSKA (reference sequence). This CDR3 spans 17 amino acids. The CDR3 region is CSARKGTSGGLAYEQYF.

This sequence joins TRBV5-1 and TRBJ2-5. CDR3 length: 17 amino acids. Germline loops: CDR1 SGHRS, CDR2 YFSETQ. CDR3 in amino acids: CASSLGLAGARQETQYF.

The rearrangement uses TRBV12-3 or TRBV12-4 and TRBJ2-6; TCRdb proposes TRBD1, but this gene call is untestable without DNA. The CDR3 has 16 amino acids. The CDR3 loop reads CASSSSGGVGANVLTF.

The rearrangement joins TRBV12-3 or TRBV12-4 to TRBJ1-6. The CDR3 consists of 13 residues. CDR3 in amino acids: CASSRRVNSPLHF.

The chain couples TRBV20-1 to TRBJ2-5; the TCRdb D gene call, TRBD1, has no DNA to confirm it. This CDR3 is built from 12 residues. The germline gives CDR1 DFQATT, CDR2 SNEGSKA (reference sequence). CDR3: CSARGPTETQYF.

The CDR3 spells CASSRTGGAYEQYF. The rearrangement uses TRBV19 and TRBJ2-7; the TCRdb call, TRBD1, lacks DNA for checking. Germline V gene lookup returns CDR1 LNHDA and CDR2 SQIVND (reference sequence). The CDR3 length is 14 residues.

J is TRBJ2-1 and V is TRBV7-2; as DNA is missing, the TRBD1 call by TCRdb cannot be tested. This CDR3 has 14 amino acids. Germline V lookup: CDR1 SGHTA, CDR2 FQGNSA. CDR3: CASSLGQANNEQFF. The full variable domain, with the rest looked up from reference TRBV7-2 and TRBJ2-1, is GAGVSQSPSNKVTEKGKDVELRCDPISGHTALYWYRQSLGQGLEFLIYFQGNSAPDKSGLPSDRFSAERTGGSVSTLTIQRTQQEDSAVYLCASSLGQANNEQFFGPGTRLTVL.

The rearrangement links TRBV28 to TRBJ2-4; TCRdb returns TRBD2, unconfirmable since there is no DNA. The CDR3 spans 15 residues. Germline V gene data show CDR1 as MDHEN and CDR2 as SYDVKM. The CDR3 spells CASSPPGLGKNIQYF.

The chain combines TRBV11-2 with TRBJ1-4; the D call of TRBD1 rests on TCRdb alone, since no DNA is present to check it. This CDR3 region has 15 residues. Germline V lookup: CDR1 SGHAT, CDR2 FQNNGV. CDR3: CASSHSQGLDEKLFF.

The rearrangement links TRBV6-1 to TRBJ1-4; TCRdb selects TRBD1, and the lack of DNA leaves this call unchecked. CDR3 size: 16 residues. Germline values: CDR1 MNHNS, CDR2 SASEGT. CDR3 sequence: CASRKAYDRFNEKLFF.

The J gene is TRBJ2-5, the V gene TRBV6-5; the D gene TCRdb calls, TRBD2, cannot be checked with no DNA. The CDR3 length is 18 residues. Germline CDR1 reads MNHEY; CDR2 reads SVGAGI. Here the CDR3 reads CASSSRLAGGPNQETQYF.

The V gene is TRBV24-1, the J gene TRBJ2-7; the TRBD2 assignment by TCRdb is unverifiable without DNA. The CDR3 extends over 15 amino acids. The germline V gene has CDR1 KGHDR and CDR2 SFDVKD. The CDR3 loop reads CASKASSGGSYEQYF.

The rearrangement joins TRBV4-2 to TRBJ2-1; TCRdb names TRBD2, which stays unverified in the absence of DNA. CDR1 is LGHNA and CDR2 is YNFKEQ in the germline V gene. There are 17 residues in the CDR3. CDR3 in amino acids: CASSQVTSGNLLNEQFF.

The chain carries TRBV28 and TRBJ2-5; TCRdb indicates TRBD2, and absent DNA this call remains unverified. The CDR3 sequence is 16 residues long. The germline V gene encodes CDR1 MDHEN and CDR2 SYDVKM. This chain's CDR3 is CASSFGGGTSRETQYF.

The J gene is TRBJ1-3, the V gene TRBV12-3 or TRBV12-4. The CDR3 is made up of 15 amino acids. The CDR3 sequence is CASSLYVGSGNTIYF.

This chain links TRBV4-2 with TRBJ1-1; no DNA is available, so the TRBD1 call from TCRdb remains unchecked. The V gene's germline CDR1 is LGHNA and CDR2 YNFKEQ. The CDR3 is 12 amino acids. CDR3 region: CASSLDSFEAFF.

V usage is TRBV6-1 and J usage is TRBJ1-3; TCRdb returns TRBD1, unconfirmable since there is no DNA. Germline V gene sequence: CDR1 MNHNS, CDR2 SASEGT. CDR3 size: 16 residues. The CDR3 sequence: CASTEYPGARGNTIYF.

This chain connects TRBV7-2 to TRBJ1-5. The length of the CDR3 is 14 residues. CDR1 SGHTA and CDR2 FQGNSA come from the germline V gene. Here the CDR3 reads CASSPRGRYQPQHF.

The chain uses TRBV29-1 and TRBJ1-2; the D call from TCRdb, TRBD1, cannot be confirmed without DNA. Germline V gives CDR1 SQVTM, CDR2 ANQGSEA. The CDR3 is made up of 12 amino acids. The CDR3 loop is CSVGDPFYGYTF.

The rearrangement links TRBV6-1 to TRBJ2-5; with no DNA, the TCRdb D assignment of TRBD2 cannot be verified. The CDR3 runs 16 residues. Germline-derived CDR1 and CDR2 are MNHNS and SASEGT. CDR3 residues: CATRGGSMVRGETQYF.

The rearrangement links TRBV7-6 to TRBJ2-7; there is no DNA to check the TCRdb D call of TRBD1. CDR1 SGHVS and CDR2 FNYEAQ come from the germline V gene. This CDR3 spans 12 amino acids. The CDR3 loop is CASSLDGPGVYF.

This rearrangement joins TRBV20-1 to TRBJ2-7; TCRdb gives TRBD1 as the D gene, but with no DNA this cannot be confirmed. In germline, CDR1 is DFQATT, CDR2 SNEGSKA (reference sequence). The CDR3 runs 14 residues. The CDR3: CSASSTGDSYEQYF.

V gene TRBV11-2 combines with J gene TRBJ1-4. The germline gives CDR1 SGHAT, CDR2 FQNNGV. This CDR3 is built from 15 residues. The CDR3 reads CASSLVPASGEKLFF. Using reference TRBV11-2 and TRBJ1-4 for the parts outside the CDR3, the full variable domain is EAGVAQSPRYKIIEKRQSVAFWCNPISGHATLYWYQQILGQGPKLLIQFQNNGVVDDSQLPKDRFSAERLKGVDSTLKIQPAKLEDSAVYLCASSLVPASGEKLFFGSGTQLSVL.

This chain joins TRBV20-1 and TRBJ2-3; as DNA is missing, the TRBD1 call by TCRdb cannot be tested. This CDR3 is built from 15 residues. From germline, CDR1 is DFQATT and CDR2 SNEGSKA (reference sequence). The CDR3: CSATIPGQLPDTQYF.

The CDR3 loop is CASSRVHGAGGTEAFF. The chain carries TRBV4-1 and TRBJ1-1; absent DNA, TCRdb's TRBD1 call cannot be checked. The CDR3 has 16 residues. CDR1 MGHRA and CDR2 YSYEKL come from the germline V gene.